Included here is one T cell receptor (beta chain) sequence, with context. Its specificity is unknown. V was pared by 0 bases and J by 0 bases, with 4 bases of the junction left unmatched. The V gene's germline CDR1 is LGHNA and CDR2 YNFKEQ. This CDR3 spans 17 amino acids. Libraries were made from TCR beta cDNA, and they carried unique molecular identifiers. From the PCR reads, TCRdb called clonotypes with MiXCR, one entry per CDR3 protein. The sample holds some 450,000 distinct CDR3 sequences, around 40% seen once. This record belongs to a study of post-analysis software for immune sequencing data. Study outcomes and limitations: Patients had higher frequencies than controls of roughly 5 TRBV segments, including TRBV5-6, TRBV5-1 and TRBV20-1. The normalized Chao1 diversity of multiple sclerosis patients was significantly lower than that of controls.

This sequence originates from a girl aged 5-17 years with multiple sclerosis. Sequencing was carried out using blood. The chain links TRBV4-2 to TRBJ2-1, with 8 bases matching TRBD2. CDR3 bases: TGTGCCAGCAGCCAAGATCTGGGGACTAGCTCCTACAATGAGCAGTTCTTC. This codes for CASSQDLGTSSYNEQFF.